This TCR beta chain emerged from a study of T cells in Graves' hyperthyroidism and ophthalmopathy. This clonotype was detected many times. Template material for amplifying TCR beta CDR3 regions consisted of RNA transcripts. HTBI primers were used for first-round RT-PCR of the TCR CDR3. MiXCR, run by TCRdb on the multiplex PCR reads, gives a single entry per CDR3 protein. Of over 350,000 distinct CDR3 sequences listed, roughly 13% are singletons. The CDR3 sequence is 19 residues long. The ends lost 1 base at V and 11 bases at J; junction bases unmatched: 21. Sequenced input: blood. This TCR derives from a man aged 50 to 60 with Graves' ophthalmopathy. The chain has TRBV12-3 or TRBV12-4 and TRBJ2-3; 10 bases fit TRBD2. DNA of the CDR3: TGTGCCAGCAGTTTAGGCCCCCCTGGGCTAGCGGGAGCCTCATTAGTGCAGTATTTT. This encodes CASSLGPPGLAGASLVQYF.